Following are 14 T cell receptor beta chains from one sample sequenced in a study of human T cells and chemical hapten exposure. Each CDR3 protein is one row after TCRdb ran MiXCR on the RACE reads. The data hold approximately 90,000 distinct CDR3 sequences, with about 10% observed a single time. Documented time point: patch test 1, 2 weeks after DPC sensitization. Treatment indicated: therapeutic diphenylcyclopropenone sensitization with weekly scalp DPC. The source material was whole blood, sampled in connection with sensitization to the hapten diphenylcyclopropenone (DPC). Every receptor here comes from a man between 35 and 55 years old with alopecia areata. Some clones in this sample may be carry-over from other donors' samples.

This clonotype was counted between two and nine times. The J gene is TRBJ1-5, the V gene TRBV28, with D hard to call. Trimming left V 2 bases short and J 6 bases short, with 17 bases between. The CDR3 consists of 16 residues. Germline CDR1 reads MDHEN; CDR2 reads SYDVKM. This CDR3 reads CASSLETVARRQPQHF. CDR3 nucleotide sequence: TGTGCCAGCAGTTTAGAAACGGTGGCCCGTCGTCAGCCCCAGCATTTT.

This clonotype was seen only a few times. This chain connects TRBV6-2 or TRBV6-3 to TRBJ2-1; 10 positions agree with TRBD2. From germline, CDR1 is MNHEY and CDR2 SVGEGT. The CDR3 loop spans 16 amino acids. J gave up 9 bases and V 6 bases, and 14 bases lay outside the gene matches. The CDR3 protein is CASSRRLAGLSVEQFF. CDR3 sequence (DNA): TGTGCCAGCAGCCGAAGACTAGCGGGCCTCTCAGTTGAGCAGTTCTTC.

This clonotype was observed a few times. The CDR3 nucleotides are TGCAGCGTTGTAAGACGGGCAGAGACCCAGTACTTC. Protein sequence: CSVVRRAETQYF. The chain joins TRBV29-1 to TRBJ2-5; no clear D gene. CDR3 size: 12 residues. Trimming took 4 bases from V and 4 from J, leaving 10 bases between them. Germline V gene lookup returns CDR1 SQVTM and CDR2 ANQGSEA.

This clonotype occurred many times. The J gene is TRBJ2-7, the V gene TRBV6-5; either TRBD1 or TRBD2 may supply D (6 bases each). The CDR3 extends over 15 amino acids. V lost 0 bases and J lost 4, with 13 bases in between. Per the germline V gene, CDR1 is MNHEY and CDR2 is SVGAGI. In DNA, the CDR3 is TGTGCCAGCAGTTACTCCGGGGGCGGAGGGTACGAGCAGTACGTC. It translates to CASSYSGGGGYEQYV.

The chain recombines TRBV7-3 with TRBJ2-6; unclear D gene. This CDR3 region has 15 residues. Trimming cost V 5 bases and J 4 bases, with 12 bases left between them. Per the germline V gene, CDR1 is SGHTA and CDR2 is FQGTGA. The CDR3 loop reads CASSPGPRGANVLTF. The CDR3, as DNA: TGTGCCAGCAGCCCAGGACCGCGCGGGGCCAACGTCCTGACTTTC.

The chain uses TRBV11-2 and TRBJ2-2, with 7 bases that match TRBD2. This CDR3 comprises 14 residues. Germline values: CDR1 SGHAT, CDR2 FQNNGV. Trimming at V came to 2 bases and at J to 7 bases, leaving 4 bases not matched to a gene. The CDR3 loop reads CASSLSGNVGELFF. DNA for the CDR3: TGTGCCAGCAGCTTAAGCGGGAACGTCGGGGAGCTGTTTTTT.

This clonotype has ten or more counts. This chain joins TRBV29-1 and TRBJ1-2; D unresolved. Trimming pared 0 bases from V and 4 bases from J, leaving 18 bases between. CDR3 length: 16 residues. Germline V gene data show CDR1 as SQVTM and CDR2 as ANQGSEA. In DNA, the CDR3 is TGCAGCGTTGAAGATGGGCCCTCCCGGAGGACCTATGGCTACACCTTC. This sequence encodes CSVEDGPSRRTYGYTF.

This clonotype occurred a few times. This chain connects TRBV14 to TRBJ2-2, with D possibly matching TRBD1 (6 bases). Germline V gives CDR1 SGHDN, CDR2 FVKESK. This CDR3 comprises 17 residues. V gave up 3 bases and J gave up 2 bases, with 16 bases separating them. DNA of the CDR3: TGTGCCAGCAGCCATAGGAGACAGGTGTTTAACACCGGGGAGCTGTTTTTT. This sequence encodes CASSHRRQVFNTGELFF.

About this clonotype: At one end the junction does not follow the germline gene, possibly because of a read error. V usage is TRBV5-1 and J usage is TRBJ2-1; TRBD2 matches at 16 bases. CDR1 is SGHRS, CDR2 YFSETQ, per germline. The CDR3 has 17 residues. The CDR3 is CASSSGTSGRAYDEQFF. The CDR3 bases are TGCGCCAGCAGCTCCGGGACTAGCGGGAGGGCCTACGATGAGCAGTTCTTC.

The chain carries TRBV20-1 and TRBJ2-7; D perhaps matches TRBD2 (5 bases). The CDR3 runs 15 residues. Per the germline V gene, CDR1 is DFQATT and CDR2 is SNEGSKA (reference sequence). Trimming shortened V by 3 bases and J by 1 base, and 16 bases separated the two germline ends. The CDR3 reads CSASLSGKGSYEQYF. CDR3 bases: TGCAGTGCTAGCCTCTCGGGGAAAGGATCCTACGAGCAGTACTTC.

In nucleotides, the CDR3 is TGTGCCAGCAGTGAAGGACAGGCGGGTTTCTATGGCTACACCTTC. Encoded protein: CASSEGQAGFYGYTF. The J gene is TRBJ1-2, the V gene TRBV2; D may be TRBD1 (6 bases). Per the germline V gene, CDR1 is SNHLY and CDR2 is FYNNEI. Trimming shortened V by 1 base and J by 4 bases, and 13 bases separated the two germline ends. The CDR3 has 15 amino acids.

This clonotype was picked up a small number of times. The rearrangement links TRBV5-4 to TRBJ2-5; D unresolved. This CDR3 is built from 11 residues. Germline assignment: CDR1 SGHNT and CDR2 YYREEE (reference sequence). V dropped 3 bases and J dropped 4 bases, with 4 bases sitting between them. DNA of the CDR3: TGTGCCAGCAGCTGGGGAGAGACCCAGTACTTC. This gives the protein CASSWGETQYF.

This clonotype was counted at least ten times. This chain uses TRBV6-5 with TRBJ1-1; no definite D call. Germline CDR1 is MNHEY and CDR2 is SVGAGI. The V end was cut by 5 bases, the J end by 4 bases, with 14 bases between. The CDR3 spans 14 residues. The CDR3 sequence: CASSRREWRTEAFF. DNA for the CDR3: TGTGCCAGCAGTCGAAGAGAGTGGCGCACTGAAGCTTTCTTT.

CDR3 in amino acids: CASSQDRVTDTQYF. For the CDR3, the DNA is TGCGCCAGCAGCCAAGATCGGGTCACAGATACGCAGTATTTT. The genes are TRBV4-3 and TRBJ2-3, with D uncertain. CDR1 and CDR2 from the germline V gene are LGHNA and YSLEER. V lost 0 bases and J lost 2, with 6 bases in between. The CDR3 runs 14 residues.